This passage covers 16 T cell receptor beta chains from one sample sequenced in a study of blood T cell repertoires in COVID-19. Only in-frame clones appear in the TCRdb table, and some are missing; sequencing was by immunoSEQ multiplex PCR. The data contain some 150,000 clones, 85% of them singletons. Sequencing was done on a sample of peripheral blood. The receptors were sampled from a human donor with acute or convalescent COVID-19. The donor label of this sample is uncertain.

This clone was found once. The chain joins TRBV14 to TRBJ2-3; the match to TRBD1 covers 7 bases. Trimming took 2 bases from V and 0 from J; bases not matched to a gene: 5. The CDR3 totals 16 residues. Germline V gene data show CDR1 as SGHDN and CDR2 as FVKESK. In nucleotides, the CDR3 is TGTGCCAGCAGCCAACGACAGGGTTCAAGCACAGATACGCAGTATTTT. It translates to CASSQRQGSSTDTQYF.

CDR3 DNA: TGTGCCAGCAGCTCACGAACTCAGGGATTCTCCTCCTACAATGAGCAGTTCTTC. Translation: CASSSRTQGFSSYNEQFF. The rearrangement links TRBV5-6 to TRBJ2-1; TRBD1 might be the D (5 bases). The CDR3 consists of 18 residues. V was cut by 3 bases and J by 0 bases, with 19 bases left in between. Germline CDR1 reads SGHDT; CDR2 reads YYEEEE.

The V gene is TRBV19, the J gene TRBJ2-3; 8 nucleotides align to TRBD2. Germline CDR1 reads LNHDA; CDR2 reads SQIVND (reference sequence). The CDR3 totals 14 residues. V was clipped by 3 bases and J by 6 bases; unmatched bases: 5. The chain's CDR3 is CASSMGLGADTQYF. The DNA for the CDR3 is TGTGCCAGTAGTATGGGACTAGGGGCGGATACGCAGTATTTT.

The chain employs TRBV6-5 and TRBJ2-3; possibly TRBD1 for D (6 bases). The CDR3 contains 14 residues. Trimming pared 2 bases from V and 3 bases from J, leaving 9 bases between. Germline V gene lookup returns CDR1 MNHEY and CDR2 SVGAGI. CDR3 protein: CASSYTGFTDTQYF. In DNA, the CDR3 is TGTGCCAGCAGTTACACAGGGTTTACAGATACGCAGTATTTT.

In DNA, the CDR3 is TGTGCCAGCAGTCCCTTTGCGTTAGGCAATCAGCCCCAGCATTTT. Its translation is CASSPFALGNQPQHF. The chain employs TRBV6-5 and TRBJ1-5; D ambiguous. CDR1 and CDR2 from the germline V gene are MNHEY and SVGAGI. Trimming stripped 5 bases from V and 2 bases from J, with 13 bases between. The CDR3 has 15 residues.

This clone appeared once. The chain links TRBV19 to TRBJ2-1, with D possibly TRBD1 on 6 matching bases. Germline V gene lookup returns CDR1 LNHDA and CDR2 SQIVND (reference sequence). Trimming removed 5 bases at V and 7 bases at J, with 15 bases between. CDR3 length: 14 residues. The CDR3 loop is CASSLRQDRNEQFF. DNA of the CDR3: TGTGCCAGTAGTCTTCGACAGGATAGGAATGAGCAGTTCTTC. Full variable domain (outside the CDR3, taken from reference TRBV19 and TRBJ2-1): DGGITQSPKYLFRKEGQNVTLSCEQNLNHDAMYWYRQDPGQGLRLIYYSQIVNDFQKGDIAEGYSVSREKKESFPLTVTSAQKNPTAFYLCASSLRQDRNEQFFGPGTRLTVL.

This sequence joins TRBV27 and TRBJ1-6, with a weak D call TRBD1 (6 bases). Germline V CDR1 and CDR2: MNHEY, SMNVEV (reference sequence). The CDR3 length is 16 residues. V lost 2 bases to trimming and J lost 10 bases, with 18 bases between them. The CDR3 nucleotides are TGTGCCAGCAGTTTAGGGCCTCAGGGGTCTGGATCACCCCTCCACTTT. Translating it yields CASSLGPQGSGSPLHF.

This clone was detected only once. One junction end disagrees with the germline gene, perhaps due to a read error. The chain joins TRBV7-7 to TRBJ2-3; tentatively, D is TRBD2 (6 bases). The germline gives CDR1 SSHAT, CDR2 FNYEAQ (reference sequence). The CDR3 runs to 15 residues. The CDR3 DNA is TGTGCTAGCAGCTTAGCGGAGGGTAACACAGATACGCAGTATTTT. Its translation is CASSLAEGNTDTQYF.

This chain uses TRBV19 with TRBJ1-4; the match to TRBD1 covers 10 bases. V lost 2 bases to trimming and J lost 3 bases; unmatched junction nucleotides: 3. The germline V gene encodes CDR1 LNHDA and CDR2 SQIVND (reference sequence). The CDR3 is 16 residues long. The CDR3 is CASSISGTGANEKLFF. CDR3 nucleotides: TGTGCCAGTAGTATAAGTGGGACAGGGGCTAATGAAAAACTGTTTTTT.

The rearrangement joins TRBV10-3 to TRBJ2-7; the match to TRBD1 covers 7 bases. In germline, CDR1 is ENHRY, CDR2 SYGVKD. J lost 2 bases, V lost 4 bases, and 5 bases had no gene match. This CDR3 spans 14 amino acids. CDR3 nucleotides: TGTGCCATCAGTGTACTGACAGGGACCTACGAGCAGTACTTC. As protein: CAISVLTGTYEQYF.

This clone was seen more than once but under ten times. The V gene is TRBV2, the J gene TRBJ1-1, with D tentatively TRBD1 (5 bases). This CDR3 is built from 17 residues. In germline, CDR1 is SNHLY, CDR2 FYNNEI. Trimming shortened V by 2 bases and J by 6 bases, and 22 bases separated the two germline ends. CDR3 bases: TGTGCCAGCAGTGAAAGGATTACAGTGGGGGGAAGGCCTGAAGCTTTCTTT. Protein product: CASSERITVGGRPEAFF.

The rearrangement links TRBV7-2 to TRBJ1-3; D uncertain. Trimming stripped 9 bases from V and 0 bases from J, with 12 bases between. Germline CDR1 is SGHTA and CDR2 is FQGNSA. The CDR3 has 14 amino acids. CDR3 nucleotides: TGTGCCAGTTCCGGGGAGTACTCTGGAAACACCATATATTTT. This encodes CASSGEYSGNTIYF.

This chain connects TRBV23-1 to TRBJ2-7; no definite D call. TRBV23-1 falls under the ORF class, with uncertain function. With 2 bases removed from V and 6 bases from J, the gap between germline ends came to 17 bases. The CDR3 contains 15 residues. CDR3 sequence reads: CASSQPERRTREQYV. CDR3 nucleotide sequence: TGCGCCAGCAGTCAACCGGAGCGCCGTACACGCGAGCAGTACGTC.

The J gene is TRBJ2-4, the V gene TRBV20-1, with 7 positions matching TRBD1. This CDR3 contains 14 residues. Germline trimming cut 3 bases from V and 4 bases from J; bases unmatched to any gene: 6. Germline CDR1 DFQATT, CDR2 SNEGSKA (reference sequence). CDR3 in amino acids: CSASPTGQKNIQYF. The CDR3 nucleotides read TGCAGTGCTAGTCCGACAGGGCAGAAAAACATTCAGTACTTC.

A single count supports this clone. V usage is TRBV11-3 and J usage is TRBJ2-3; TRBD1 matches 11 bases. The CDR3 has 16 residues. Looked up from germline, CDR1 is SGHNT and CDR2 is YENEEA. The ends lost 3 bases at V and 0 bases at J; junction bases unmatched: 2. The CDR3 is CASSFGTGGSTDTQYF. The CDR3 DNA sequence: TGTGCCAGCAGCTTCGGGACAGGGGGTAGCACAGATACGCAGTATTTT.

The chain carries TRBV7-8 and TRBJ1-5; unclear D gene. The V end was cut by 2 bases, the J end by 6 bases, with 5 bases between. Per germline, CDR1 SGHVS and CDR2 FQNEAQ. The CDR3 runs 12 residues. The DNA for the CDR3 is TGTGCCAGCAGCTTACCGGGTCAGCCCCAGCATTTT. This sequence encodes CASSLPGQPQHF.